The 31 T cell receptor beta chains listed next were all sequenced from one sample in a study of neurological immune-mediated disorders. TCRdb reprocessed the 5' RACE reads via MiXCR and lists one record per CDR3 protein. Found here are 20,000 to 25,000 distinct CDR3 sequences, about 9.4% of them singletons; the top ten hold less than 25%. The sequenced material came from PBMCs. The source of these receptors is a woman aged 55-70 years with HTLV-1-associated myelopathy (HAM/TSP).

There are many counts of this clonotype. This sequence joins TRBV2 and TRBJ1-1; D uncertain. The CDR3 length is 13 residues. Germline lookup yields CDR1 SNHLY and CDR2 FYNNEI. Deletions cut 5 bases from V and 0 bases from J, with 7 bases between. Written as DNA, the CDR3 is TGTGCCAGCAGTTTCTACGTGAACACTGAAGCTTTCTTT. It yields the protein CASSFYVNTEAFF.

This clonotype was detected many times. The V call is TRBV5-1, the J call TRBJ1-1; D ambiguous. From germline, CDR1 is SGHRS and CDR2 YFSETQ. The CDR3 totals 11 residues. V was trimmed by 0 bases and J by 6 bases, leaving 3 bases between them. CDR3 loop: CASSLGSEAFF. CDR3 nucleotides: TGCGCCAGCAGCTTGGGCTCTGAAGCTTTCTTT.

About this clonotype itself: One end of the junction fails to match germline, which may point to a read error. V usage is TRBV7-2 and J usage is TRBJ1-5; TRBD1 matches at 12 bases. The CDR3 is 15 amino acids. Per germline, CDR1 SGHTA and CDR2 FQGNSA. This CDR3 reads CASSRDRGRDQPQPF. In DNA form, the CDR3 reads TGTGCCAGCAGTAGGGACAGGGGGCGAGATCAGCCCCAGCCTTTT.

This clonotype has a count of ten or more. The chain links TRBV20-1 to TRBJ2-1; D is unclear. This CDR3 spans 13 amino acids. Trimming took off 3 bases at V and 5 bases at J, with 11 bases between the two ends. Germline V gives CDR1 DFQATT, CDR2 SNEGSKA (reference sequence). The CDR3 protein is CSARWAGNNEQFF. The CDR3 DNA reads TGCAGTGCTAGGTGGGCAGGAAACAATGAGCAGTTCTTC.

This clonotype was detected ten times or more. The V gene is TRBV20-1, the J gene TRBJ1-1; D not certain. The CDR3 has 14 residues. Trimming removed 2 bases at V and 1 base at J, with 11 bases between. CDR1 DFQATT and CDR2 SNEGSKA come from the germline V gene (reference sequence). CDR3 sequence reads: CSARSKDWNTEAFF. CDR3 DNA: TGCAGTGCTAGATCGAAGGATTGGAACACTGAAGCTTTCTTT.

At least ten counts were recorded for this clonotype. The chain has TRBV5-1 and TRBJ2-6, with unresolved D. Trimming removed 0 bases from V and 0 bases from J, with 10 bases in between. The germline CDR1 and CDR2 sequences are SGHRS and YFSETQ. The CDR3 has 17 amino acids. The CDR3 DNA is TGCGCCAGCAGCTTGGCGCTGACCTACTCTGGGGCCAACGTCCTGACTTTC. Its protein product is CASSLALTYSGANVLTF.

This clonotype is categorized as medium-sized (0.01 to 0.1%). The chain couples TRBV7-9 to TRBJ2-7; the D is unclear. The CDR3 is 14 residues long. Germline V lookup: CDR1 SEHNR, CDR2 FQNEAQ (reference sequence). Trimming took off 5 bases at V and 2 bases at J, with 13 bases between the two ends. The CDR3 DNA follows: TGTGCCAGCAGCCCCCGGGTCCTCCCCTACGAGCAGTACTTC. It translates to CASSPRVLPYEQYF.

This clonotype was seen ten or more times. The gene calls are TRBV5-1 and TRBJ1-5; D gene ambiguous. CDR1 and CDR2 from the germline V gene are SGHRS and YFSETQ. Between the trimmed V and J ends, which lost 5 bases and 9 bases, there was a span of 6 bases. The CDR3 sequence is 10 residues long. The CDR3 loop is CASRLSPQHF. CDR3 nucleotides: TGCGCCAGCAGATTATCGCCCCAGCATTTT.

This clonotype was observed many times. The V and J genes are TRBV5-1 and TRBJ2-1; no clear D gene. The CDR3 extends over 15 amino acids. Per the germline V gene, CDR1 is SGHRS and CDR2 is YFSETQ. The ends were cut back, 4 bases at V and 4 bases at J, with 15 bases in the middle. The CDR3 coding sequence is TGCGCCAGCAGCAAGTCTGATGTGTTTTACAATGAGCAGTTCTTC. Amino acids: CASSKSDVFYNEQFF.

This clonotype was seen many times. J is TRBJ2-7 and V is TRBV4-2; 12 bases are a match to TRBD2. CDR1 and CDR2 from the germline V gene are LGHNA and YNFKEQ. Trimming removed 0 bases from V and 7 bases from J; junction bases left unmatched: 7. CDR3 length: 16 amino acids. CDR3 loop: CASSQDPLAGGWEQYF. CDR3 DNA: TGTGCCAGCAGCCAAGATCCACTAGCGGGGGGTTGGGAGCAGTACTTC.

This clonotype came up many times. The chain links TRBV7-8 to TRBJ2-7; TRBD1 is a possible D gene (5 bases). This CDR3 region has 12 residues. V gave up 6 bases and J gave up 6 bases, with 12 bases separating them. Germline lookup yields CDR1 SGHVS and CDR2 FQNEAQ. As DNA, the CDR3 is TGTGCCAGCAGTCAAAAACAGGCCGAGCAGTACTTC. As protein: CASSQKQAEQYF.

This clonotype is medium-sized (0.01 to 0.1%). The J gene is TRBJ2-2, the V gene TRBV5-1, with 10 bases matching TRBD1. The V segment lost 3 bases and the J segment 3 bases; nucleotides outside the gene matches: 8. The CDR3 extends over 17 amino acids. Germline CDR1 SGHRS, CDR2 YFSETQ. The CDR3 DNA follows: TGCGCCAGCAGCTGGACTGGACAGGGGGGAGACACCGGGGAGCTGTTTTTT. Translated, it gives CASSWTGQGGDTGELFF.

This clonotype was seen many times. The V call is TRBV18, the J call TRBJ1-1; a possible D gene is TRBD1 (5 bases). V dropped 1 base and J dropped 7 bases, with 13 bases sitting between them. Germline values: CDR1 KGHSH, CDR2 LQKENI. The CDR3 covers 14 residues. CDR3 DNA: TGTGCCAGCTCACCACTCCTGGGGGACGGTGAAGCTTTCTTT. Its translation: CASSPLLGDGEAFF.

Note on this clonotype: A junction boundary mismatches the germline segment, possibly from a read error. The CDR3 here is CIVGGTIYEQYF. Here the CDR3 DNA reads TGCATCGTTGGAGGGACTATATACGAGCAGTACTTC. The V and J genes are TRBV29-1 and TRBJ2-7; TRBD2 matches 7 bases. CDR1 is SQVTM, CDR2 ANQGSEA, per germline. This CDR3 contains 12 residues.

Within the sample, this clonotype is medium-sized. CDR3 sequence reads: CAISGGISYEQYF. For the CDR3, the DNA is TGTGCCATCAGTGGTGGGATATCCTACGAGCAGTACTTC. V gene TRBV10-3 combines with J gene TRBJ2-7; D ambiguous. CDR1 and CDR2 from the germline V gene are ENHRY and SYGVKD. The CDR3 covers 13 residues. V lost 4 bases to trimming and J lost 1 base, with 8 bases between them.

This clonotype is labeled as large (0.1 to 1%). The chain's CDR3 is CSAGESAKNIQYF. The CDR3 DNA reads as TGCAGTGCGGGGGAGTCGGCCAAAAACATTCAGTACTTC. The chain uses TRBV20-1 and TRBJ2-4, with D perhaps given as TRBD1 or TRBD2 (5 bases each). Trimming removed 6 bases from V and 1 base from J, with 10 bases in between. The CDR3 consists of 13 residues. CDR1 and CDR2 from the germline V gene are DFQATT and SNEGSKA (reference sequence).

This clonotype was counted ten times or more. The rearrangement joins TRBV7-8 to TRBJ1-5, with a weak D call TRBD1 (5 bases). CDR1 is SGHVS and CDR2 is FQNEAQ in the germline V gene. This CDR3 is built from 16 residues. V was pared by 1 base and J by 0 bases, with 10 bases between. The CDR3 loop is CASSLVVGHSNQPQHF. The CDR3 nucleotides are TGTGCCAGCAGCTTAGTAGTAGGACATAGCAATCAGCCCCAGCATTTT.

At least ten counts were recorded for this clonotype. The V and J genes are TRBV5-1 and TRBJ1-6; D possibly corresponds to TRBD1 (5 bases). The CDR3 extends over 13 amino acids. CDR1 and CDR2 from the germline V gene are SGHRS and YFSETQ. The V end was cut by 1 base, the J end by 10 bases, with 9 bases between. The CDR3 region is CASSLLGESPLHF. The CDR3 DNA is TGCGCCAGCAGCTTGTTGGGGGAGTCACCCCTCCACTTT.

This clonotype was detected many times. V and J are TRBV3-1 and TRBJ1-4; 9 positions match TRBD1. V shed 4 bases and J 6 bases; nucleotides not matched to a gene: 3. CDR1 LGHDT and CDR2 YNNKEL come from the germline V gene (reference sequence). The CDR3 consists of 14 residues. DNA of the CDR3: TGTGCCAGCAGCCGACAGGGGGACGATGAAAAACTGTTTTTT. Protein sequence: CASSRQGDDEKLFF.

In its sample, this clonotype was seen many times. This rearrangement joins TRBV27 to TRBJ2-1; D may correspond to TRBD1 or TRBD2 (5 bases each). Trimming left V 0 bases short and J 6 bases short, with 6 bases between. Germline V gives CDR1 MNHEY, CDR2 SMNVEV (reference sequence). The CDR3 covers 13 residues. This CDR3 is CASSLSRGNEQFF. DNA of the CDR3: TGTGCCAGCAGTTTATCGAGGGGCAATGAGCAGTTCTTC.

This clonotype showed up many times. CDR3 in amino acids: CASSLDRVFGKLFF. In DNA, the CDR3 is TGCGCCAGCAGCTTGGACAGGGTGTTCGGAAAACTGTTTTTT. V usage is TRBV5-1 and J usage is TRBJ1-4, with D tentatively TRBD1 (6 bases). V was pared by 0 bases and J by 10 bases, with 13 bases between. Germline loops: CDR1 SGHRS, CDR2 YFSETQ. This CDR3 is built from 14 residues.

This clonotype has a count of ten or more. The chain combines TRBV9 with TRBJ2-2, with 7 bases that match TRBD1. Germline loops: CDR1 SGDLS, CDR2 YYNGEE. Trimming cost V 0 bases and J 5 bases; bases outside gene matches: 7. The CDR3 contains 16 residues. The CDR3 bases are TGTGCCAGCAGCGTAGCTGTCAGGGGGTCAACCGGGGAGCTGTTTTTT. Its protein is CASSVAVRGSTGELFF.

This clonotype has at least ten counts. V and J are TRBV19 and TRBJ2-2; weak D call: TRBD1 (5 bases). Germline-derived CDR1 and CDR2 are LNHDA and SQIVND (reference sequence). The V end lost 7 bases, the J end lost 3 bases, and 18 bases lay between the germline ends. There are 16 residues in the CDR3. In DNA form, the CDR3 reads TGTGCCAGTACCCCACAGAAATTGACAGACACCGGGGAGCTGTTTTTT. This codes for CASTPQKLTDTGELFF.

Many counts were recorded for this clonotype. J is TRBJ2-3 and V is TRBV12-5; D is unclear. CDR1 is LGHNT and CDR2 is FRNRAP in the germline V gene. The germline V and J ends were trimmed by 5 bases and 3 bases, with 18 bases remaining between them. This CDR3 has 16 amino acids. CDR3 protein: CASGQNPGVATDTQYF. CDR3 DNA sequence: TGTGCTAGTGGTCAAAACCCGGGTGTGGCGACAGATACGCAGTATTTT.

Many counts were recorded for this clonotype. This chain links TRBV7-8 with TRBJ2-1; TRBD1 might be the D (5 bases). Germline CDR1 reads SGHVS; CDR2 reads FQNEAQ. The CDR3 is 15 residues long. V lost 5 bases, J lost 0 bases, and 11 bases lay in between. CDR3: CASSRTRDSYNEQFF. In DNA form, the CDR3 reads TGTGCCAGCAGCCGGACCAGGGACTCCTACAATGAGCAGTTCTTC.

J is TRBJ1-4 and V is TRBV10-2; TRBD1 matches 9 bases. V shed 7 bases and J 5 bases; nucleotides not matched to a gene: 5. Germline CDR1 and CDR2: WSHSY and SAAADI. The length of the CDR3 is 14 residues. The CDR3 DNA reads as TGCGCCAGCAACGACAGGGGGTCCAATGAAAAACTGTTTTTT. Amino acids: CASNDRGSNEKLFF.

This clonotype was seen at least ten times. The V gene is TRBV28, the J gene TRBJ1-6, with D unclear. In germline, CDR1 is MDHEN, CDR2 SYDVKM. The CDR3 sequence is 15 residues long. The V and J ends lost 6 bases and 0 bases respectively, with 9 bases between them. The CDR3 loop is CASRDGSSYNSPLHF. CDR3 DNA: TGTGCCAGCAGGGACGGAAGCTCCTATAATTCACCCCTCCACTTT.

This clonotype came up many times. This chain joins TRBV19 and TRBJ1-2; D gene uncertain. With 8 bases removed from V and 5 bases from J, the gap between germline ends came to 12 bases. The germline CDR1 and CDR2 sequences are LNHDA and SQIVND (reference sequence). The CDR3 contains 12 residues. The CDR3 DNA follows: TGTGCCAGTTACGGCAGGACTTATGGCTACACCTTC. Its protein is CASYGRTYGYTF.

The table lists this clonotype with many counts. The rearrangement joins TRBV25-1 to TRBJ1-1; D not certain. The V gene lost 6 bases and the J gene lost 4 bases, with 18 bases spanning the gap. Germline V gives CDR1 MGHDK, CDR2 SYGVNS. The CDR3 totals 15 residues. Written as DNA, the CDR3 is TGTGCCAGCAGCCCGGCGGGCGGGTTGGGCACTGAAGCTTTCTTT. This gives the protein CASSPAGGLGTEAFF.

This chain connects TRBV7-2 to TRBJ2-3; D is unclear. Per germline, CDR1 SGHTA and CDR2 FQGNSA. The V gene lost 0 bases and the J gene lost 4 bases, with 5 bases spanning the gap. This CDR3 has 13 residues. The CDR3 here is CASSLAGADTQYF. The CDR3 region has the DNA TGTGCCAGCAGCTTAGCCGGAGCAGATACGCAGTATTTT.

This clonotype was counted ten times or more. The chain is built from TRBV5-1 and TRBJ2-5, with TRBD2 identical over 12 bases. Germline V gene sequence: CDR1 SGHRS, CDR2 YFSETQ. The V segment lost 0 bases and the J segment 3 bases; nucleotides outside the gene matches: 3. This CDR3 is 16 amino acids long. This CDR3 is CASSLGRLAGEETQYF. The CDR3 nucleotides are TGCGCCAGCAGCTTGGGGCGACTAGCGGGGGAAGAGACCCAGTACTTC.